This T cell receptor (beta chain) was captured in a study of a mutant IDH1 vaccine in newly diagnosed glioma. Study details: Pretreatment consisted of radiotherapy, temozolomide, or both, with most receiving both.

The protocol was immunoSEQ multiplex PCR, while the TCRdb copy is restricted to in-frame clones and leaves out a portion. Seen here are 85,000 to 100,000 clones, about 80% observed once, and the top ten hold approximately 7.9%. Study-wide results and caveats: Researchers report vaccine-induced immune responses in 93.3% of patients.

CDR1 and CDR2 (germline): LNHDA, SQIVND (reference sequence). The CDR3 loop spans 13 amino acids. Trimming shortened V by 5 bases and J by 5 bases, and 12 bases separated the two germline ends. Described time point: baseline, week 1 (first vaccination visit). Treatment defined: pre-vaccination baseline after standard-of-care therapy. Turning to this clone: Its antigen is not known.

The sequence derives from a man between 35 and 55 years old with glioma. Sequencing was performed on PBMCs, taken from a glioma patient treated with radiotherapy, temozolomide or both. This sequence joins TRBV19 and TRBJ1-1; weak D call: TRBD1 (5 bases). DNA for the CDR3: TGTGCCAGTAGTCGACGAGGGGTAACTGAAGCTTTCTTT. This translates into CASSRRGVTEAFF. The full variable domain, its missing parts supplied by reference TRBV19 and TRBJ1-1, is DGGITQSPKYLFRKEGQNVTLSCEQNLNHDAMYWYRQDPGQGLRLIYYSQIVNDFQKGDIAEGYSVSREKKESFPLTVTSAQKNPTAFYLCASSRRGVTEAFFGQGTRLTVV.